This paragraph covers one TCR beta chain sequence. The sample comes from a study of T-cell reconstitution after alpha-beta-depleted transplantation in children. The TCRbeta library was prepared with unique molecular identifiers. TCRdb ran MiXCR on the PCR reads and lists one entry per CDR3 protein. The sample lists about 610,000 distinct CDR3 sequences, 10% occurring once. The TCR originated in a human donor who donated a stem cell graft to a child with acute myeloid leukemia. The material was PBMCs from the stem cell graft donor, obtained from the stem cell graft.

CDR3 coding DNA: TGTGCCAGCAGTTTGACCGCCCCAGAGACCCAGTACTTC. Translated: CASSLTAPETQYF. This chain connects TRBV28 to TRBJ2-5; no firm D call. The CDR3 spans 13 residues. Germline loops: CDR1 MDHEN, CDR2 SYDVKM. With 3 bases removed from V and 4 bases from J, the gap between germline ends came to 9 bases.